Following are 9 T cell receptor beta chains from one sample sequenced in a study of blood T cell repertoires in COVID-19. Measured with immunoSEQ multiplex PCR; TCRdb has only the in-frame clones, and not every one. This table has around 160,000 clones, 80% to 90% appearing once. The sequencing input was peripheral blood. The origin of the receptors is a woman between 55 and 75 years old with COVID-19, enrolled during active disease.

This chain uses TRBV2 with TRBJ1-2, with 9 bases identical to TRBD1. Germline-derived CDR1 and CDR2 are SNHLY and FYNNEI. CDR3 size: 15 residues. V trimming: 6 bases; J trimming: 4 bases; junction bases outside the gene matches: 9. The CDR3: CASSPGQGLIYGYTF. CDR3 nucleotide sequence: TGTGCCAGCAGCCCGGGACAGGGTCTAATCTATGGCTACACCTTC.

Regarding this clone: A junction end diverges from the germline sequence, so it may reflect a read error. The chain combines TRBV7-3 with TRBJ1-1; a weak D match, TRBD1 (5 bases). This CDR3 has 13 residues. Germline V gene sequence: CDR1 SGHTA, CDR2 FQGTGA. The CDR3 DNA reads TGTGCCAGCAGCTTAATGATGGACACTGAGGCTTTCTTT. Its translation: CASSLMMDTEAFF.

J is TRBJ2-2 and V is TRBV19; D possibly corresponds to TRBD1 (6 bases). Germline assignment: CDR1 LNHDA and CDR2 SQIVND (reference sequence). Trimming shortened V by 7 bases and J by 5 bases, and 11 bases separated the two germline ends. This CDR3 contains 13 residues. Here the CDR3 reads CASTRTDTGELFF. CDR3 nucleotide sequence: TGTGCCAGTACTCGGACAGATACCGGGGAGCTGTTTTTT.

In DNA, the CDR3 is TGTGCCAGCAGCTTGGGCGGACTAGCGACCGGGGAGCTGTTTTTT. Translated: CASSLGGLATGELFF. This chain joins TRBV5-6 and TRBJ2-2; 9 nucleotides match TRBD2. The germline V gene encodes CDR1 SGHDT and CDR2 YYEEEE. This CDR3 has 15 amino acids. The ends lost 0 bases at V and 5 bases at J; junction bases unmatched: 2.

The chain is built from TRBV29-1 and TRBJ2-7; maybe TRBD1 (6 bases). V was shortened by 4 bases and J by 3 bases, with 19 bases between the two germline ends. Germline CDR1 SQVTM, CDR2 ANQGSEA. The CDR3 covers 15 residues. The CDR3 protein is CSVVGGDGQSYEQYF. The CDR3 DNA is TGCAGCGTTGTGGGTGGGGATGGACAGAGCTACGAGCAGTACTTC.

The chain has TRBV18 and TRBJ2-5; 7 positions agree with TRBD1. V was pared by 6 bases and J by 1 base, with 8 bases of the junction left unmatched. The CDR3 runs to 15 residues. Germline-derived CDR1 and CDR2 are KGHSH and LQKENI. In DNA, the CDR3 is TGTGCCAGCTCTCCAGACAGGGCTACCCAAGAGACCCAGTACTTC. Encoded protein: CASSPDRATQETQYF.

CDR3 loop: CASSLFSRQAGTEAFF. The DNA of the CDR3 is TGTGCCAGCAGCTTATTTTCCCGACAGGCAGGCACTGAAGCTTTCTTT. The chain has TRBV7-8 and TRBJ1-1; possibly TRBD1 for D (6 bases). The length of the CDR3 is 16 residues. The V end lost 2 bases, the J end lost 4 bases, and 17 bases lay between the germline ends. Germline CDR1 and CDR2: SGHVS and FQNEAQ.

CDR3 sequence reads: CASSYSSGGLDGYTF. In nucleotides, the CDR3 is TGTGCCAGCAGTTACTCGTCAGGAGGGTTGGATGGCTACACCTTC. The J gene is TRBJ1-2, the V gene TRBV6-2 or TRBV6-3; D ambiguous. CDR3 size: 15 residues. Germline assignment: CDR1 MNHEY and CDR2 SVGEGT. Trimming cost V 0 bases and J 6 bases, with 14 bases left between them.

The rearrangement uses TRBV9 and TRBJ2-3; maybe TRBD2 (6 bases). CDR1 and CDR2 (germline): SGDLS, YYNGEE. There are 18 residues in the CDR3. V was trimmed by 2 bases and J by 3 bases, leaving 22 bases between them. The CDR3 DNA reads as TGTGCCAGCAGCGTTCATAGGGAGGTCTCTTCCAGGACAGATACGCAGTATTTT. It translates to CASSVHREVSSRTDTQYF.